This T cell receptor (beta chain) was captured in a study of control samples from healthy donors and cancer patients. Some clones are missing from TCRdb's copy, which holds only in-frame ones; the method was immunoSEQ multiplex PCR. The sample holds 100,000 to 150,000 clones; approximately 90% are singletons and the top ten take roughly 7.8%. Sequencing was performed on blood. This TCR was recovered from a man between 18 and 35 years old in good health.

The CDR3 protein is CASSVGGNPGTEAFF. The CDR3 DNA sequence: TGTGCCAGCAGCGTAGGTGGCAATCCGGGCACTGAAGCTTTCTTT. This chain uses TRBV9 with TRBJ1-1; no firm D call. CDR3 size: 15 residues. Germline V gene lookup returns CDR1 SGDLS and CDR2 YYNGEE. The germline V and J ends were trimmed by 0 bases and 4 bases, with 13 bases remaining between them.